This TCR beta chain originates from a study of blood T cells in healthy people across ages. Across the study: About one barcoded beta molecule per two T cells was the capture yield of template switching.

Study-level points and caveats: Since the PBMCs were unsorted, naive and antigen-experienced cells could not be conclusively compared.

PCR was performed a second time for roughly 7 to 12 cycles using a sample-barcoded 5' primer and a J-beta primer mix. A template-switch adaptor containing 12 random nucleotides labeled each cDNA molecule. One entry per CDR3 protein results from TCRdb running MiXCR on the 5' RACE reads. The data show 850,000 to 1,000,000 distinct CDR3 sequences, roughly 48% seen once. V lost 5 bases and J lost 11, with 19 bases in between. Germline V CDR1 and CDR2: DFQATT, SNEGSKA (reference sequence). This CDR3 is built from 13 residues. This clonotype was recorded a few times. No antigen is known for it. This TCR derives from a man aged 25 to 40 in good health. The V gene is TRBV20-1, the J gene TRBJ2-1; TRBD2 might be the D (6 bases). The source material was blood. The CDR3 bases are TGCAGTGCTCCCAACTCATTGCTAGCGCAGCAGTTCTTC. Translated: CSAPNSLLAQQFF.